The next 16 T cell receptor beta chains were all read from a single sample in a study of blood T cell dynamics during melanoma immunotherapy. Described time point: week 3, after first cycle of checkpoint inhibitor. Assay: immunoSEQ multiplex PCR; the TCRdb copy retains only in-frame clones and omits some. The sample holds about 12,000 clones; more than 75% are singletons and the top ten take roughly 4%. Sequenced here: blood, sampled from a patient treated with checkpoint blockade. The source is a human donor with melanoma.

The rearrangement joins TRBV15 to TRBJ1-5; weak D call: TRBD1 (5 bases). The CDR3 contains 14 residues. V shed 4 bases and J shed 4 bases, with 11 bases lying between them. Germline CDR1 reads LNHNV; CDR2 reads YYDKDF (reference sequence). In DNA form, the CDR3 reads TGTGCCACCAGCATCCTGTCAGGGAATCAGCCCCAGCATTTT. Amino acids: CATSILSGNQPQHF.

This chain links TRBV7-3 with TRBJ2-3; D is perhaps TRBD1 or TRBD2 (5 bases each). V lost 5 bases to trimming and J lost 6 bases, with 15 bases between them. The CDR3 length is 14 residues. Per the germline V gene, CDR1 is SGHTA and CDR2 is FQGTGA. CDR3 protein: CASSPNPGTDTQYF. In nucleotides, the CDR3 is TGTGCCAGCAGCCCGAATCCAGGGACCGATACGCAGTATTTT. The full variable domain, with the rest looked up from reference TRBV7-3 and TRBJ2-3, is GAGVSQTPSNKVTEKGKYVELRCDPISGHTALYWYRQSLGQGPEFLIYFQGTGAADDSGLPNDRFFAVRPEGSVSTLKIQRTERGDSAVYLCASSPNPGTDTQYFGPGTRLTVL.

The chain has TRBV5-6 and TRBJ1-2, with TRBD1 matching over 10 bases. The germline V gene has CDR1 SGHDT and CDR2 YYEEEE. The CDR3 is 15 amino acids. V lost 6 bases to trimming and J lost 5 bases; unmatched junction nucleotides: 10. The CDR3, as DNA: TGTGCCAGCATCCCCTCCGGGACAGGGGTTTATGGCTACACCTTC. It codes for CASIPSGTGVYGYTF. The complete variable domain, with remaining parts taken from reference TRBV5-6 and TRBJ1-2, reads DAGVTQSPTHLIKTRGQQVTLRCSPKSGHDTVSWYQQALGQGPQFIFQYYEEEERQRGNFPDRFSGHQFPNYSSELNVNALLLGDSALYLCASIPSGTGVYGYTFGSGTRLTVV.

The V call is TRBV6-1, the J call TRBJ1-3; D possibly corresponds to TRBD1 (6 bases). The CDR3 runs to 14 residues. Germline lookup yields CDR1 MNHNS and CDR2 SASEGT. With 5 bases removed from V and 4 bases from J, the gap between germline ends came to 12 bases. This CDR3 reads CASSPTGSGNTIYF. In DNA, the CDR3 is TGTGCCAGCAGTCCGACAGGATCCGGAAACACCATATATTTT.

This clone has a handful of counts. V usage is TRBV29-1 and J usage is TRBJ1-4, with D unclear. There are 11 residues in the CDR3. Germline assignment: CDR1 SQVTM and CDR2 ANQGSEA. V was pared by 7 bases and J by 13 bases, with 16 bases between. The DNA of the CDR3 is TGCAGCGCCGCGGGTCAACGGGGACTGTTTTTT. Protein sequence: CSAAGQRGLFF.

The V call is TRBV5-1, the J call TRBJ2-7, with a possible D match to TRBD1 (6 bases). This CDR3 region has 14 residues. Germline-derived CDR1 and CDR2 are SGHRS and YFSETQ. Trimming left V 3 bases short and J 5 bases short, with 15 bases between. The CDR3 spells CASSWGRPDDEQYF. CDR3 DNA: TGCGCCAGCAGCTGGGGGCGGCCCGATGACGAGCAGTACTTC.

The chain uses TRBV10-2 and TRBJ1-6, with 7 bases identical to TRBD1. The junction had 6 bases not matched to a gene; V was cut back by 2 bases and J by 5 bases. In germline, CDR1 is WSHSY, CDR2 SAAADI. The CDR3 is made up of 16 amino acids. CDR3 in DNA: TGCGCCAGCAGTGAGGGGCGGGGGACAGATAATTCACCCCTCCACTTT. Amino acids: CASSEGRGTDNSPLHF.

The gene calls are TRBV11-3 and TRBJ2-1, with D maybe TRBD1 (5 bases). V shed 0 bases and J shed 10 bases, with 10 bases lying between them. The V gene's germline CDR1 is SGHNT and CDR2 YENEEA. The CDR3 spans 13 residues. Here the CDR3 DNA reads TGTGCCAGCAGCTTAGAAGGGGTAGGGGAGCAGTTCTTC. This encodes CASSLEGVGEQFF.

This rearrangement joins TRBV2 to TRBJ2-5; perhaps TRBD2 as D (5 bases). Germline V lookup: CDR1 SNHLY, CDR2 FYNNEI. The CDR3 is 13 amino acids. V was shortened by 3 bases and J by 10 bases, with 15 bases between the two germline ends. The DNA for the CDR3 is TGTGCCAGCAGTGATCCGGGGTCGTCTGTCCAGTACTTC. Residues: CASSDPGSSVQYF. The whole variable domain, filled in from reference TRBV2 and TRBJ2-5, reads EPEVTQTPSHQVTQMGQEVILRCVPISNHLYFYWYRQILGQKVEFLVSFYNNEISEKSEIFDDQFSVERPDGSNFTLKIRSTKLEDSAMYFCASSDPGSSVQYFGPGTRLLVL.

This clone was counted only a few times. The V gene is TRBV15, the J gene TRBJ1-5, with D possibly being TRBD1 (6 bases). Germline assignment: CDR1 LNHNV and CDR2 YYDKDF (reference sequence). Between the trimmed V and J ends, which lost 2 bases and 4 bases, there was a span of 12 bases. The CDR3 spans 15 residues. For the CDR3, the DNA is TGTGCCACCAGCAGACAAAGGACAGCAAATCAGCCCCAGCATTTT. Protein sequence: CATSRQRTANQPQHF.

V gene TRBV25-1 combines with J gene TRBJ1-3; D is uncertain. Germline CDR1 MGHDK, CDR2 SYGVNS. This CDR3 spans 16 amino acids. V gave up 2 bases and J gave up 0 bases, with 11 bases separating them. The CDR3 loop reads CASSETSINSGNTIYF. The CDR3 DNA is TGTGCCAGCAGTGAAACATCTATTAACTCTGGAAACACCATATATTTT.

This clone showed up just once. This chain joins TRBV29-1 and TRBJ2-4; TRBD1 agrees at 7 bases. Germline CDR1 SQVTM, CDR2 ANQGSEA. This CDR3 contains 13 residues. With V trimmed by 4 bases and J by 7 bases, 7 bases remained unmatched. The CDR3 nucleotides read TGCAGCGTTGGATTCGCAGGGGGTAACATTCAGTACTTC. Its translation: CSVGFAGGNIQYF.

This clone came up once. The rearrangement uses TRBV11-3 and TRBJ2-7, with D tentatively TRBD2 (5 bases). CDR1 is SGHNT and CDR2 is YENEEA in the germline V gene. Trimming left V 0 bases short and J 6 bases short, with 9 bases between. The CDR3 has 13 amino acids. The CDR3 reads CASSLDGIAEQYF. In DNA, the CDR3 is TGTGCCAGCAGCTTAGACGGGATAGCCGAGCAGTACTTC.

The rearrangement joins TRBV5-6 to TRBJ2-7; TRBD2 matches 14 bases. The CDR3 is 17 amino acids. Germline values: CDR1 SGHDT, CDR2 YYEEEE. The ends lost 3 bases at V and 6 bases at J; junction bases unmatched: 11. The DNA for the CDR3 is TGTGCCAGCAGCTGGGGACTAGCGGGAGACGGTGGGAGCGAGCAGTACTTC. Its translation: CASSWGLAGDGGSEQYF.

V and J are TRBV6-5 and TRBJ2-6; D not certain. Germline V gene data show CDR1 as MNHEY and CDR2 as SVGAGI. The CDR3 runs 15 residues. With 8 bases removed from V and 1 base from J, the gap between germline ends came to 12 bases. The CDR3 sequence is CASGISFSGANVLTF. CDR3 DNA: TGTGCCAGCGGTATTAGTTTTTCTGGGGCCAACGTCCTGACTTTC.

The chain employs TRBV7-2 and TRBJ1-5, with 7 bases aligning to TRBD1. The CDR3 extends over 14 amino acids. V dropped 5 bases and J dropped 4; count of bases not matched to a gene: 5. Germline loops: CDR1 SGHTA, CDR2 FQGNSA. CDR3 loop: CASSQDRVNQPQHF. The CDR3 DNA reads TGTGCCAGCAGCCAAGACAGGGTGAATCAGCCCCAGCATTTT.